A selection of T cell receptor beta chains follows, all from one sample in a study of cytomegalovirus exposure and HLA in healthy donors. Sequencing used immunoSEQ multiplex PCR; TCRdb keeps in-frame clones, though not all of them. The sample consists of some 190,000 clones, about 10% of them appearing once. The source material was PBMCs. The receptors were sampled from a young woman in good health and CMV-seropositive. Each CDR3 is given with its conserved first and last residue. A D gene is named only where the DNA matches it firmly. Expanded clones get a size class; other rows say once, few or many, or leave the size out.

d_gene	abundance	j_gene	len	v_gene	CDR3aa	CDR3nt
NA	NA	TRBJ2-5	13	TRBV2	CASIFPGQETQYF	TGTGCCAGCATATTCCCAGGGCAAGAGACCCAGTACTTC
TRBD2	NA	TRBJ2-1	21	TRBV4-2	CASSQDSIWGLAGVGYNEQFF	TGTGCCAGCAGCCAAGATTCCATATGGGGACTAGCGGGAGTTGGATACAATGAGCAGTTCTTC
TRBD2	once	TRBJ2-1	17	TRBV5-4	CASSFGLAGGKDNEQFF	TGTGCCAGCAGCTTCGGACTAGCGGGAGGCAAGGACAATGAGCAGTTCTTC
NA	few	TRBJ1-5	14	TRBV10-3	CAISEAKSNQPQHF	TGTGCCATCAGTGAGGCTAAGAGCAATCAGCCCCAGCATTTT
TRBD2	NA	TRBJ2-2	16	TRBV9	CASSVSGREVAGELFF	TGTGCCAGCAGCGTGAGCGGGCGGGAGGTCGCCGGGGAGCTGTTTTTT
TRBD2	NA	TRBJ2-3	17	TRBV7-8	CASSLLAGGRKADTQYF	TGTGCCAGCAGCTTACTAGCGGGAGGGCGGAAGGCAGATACGCAGTATTTT
NA	NA	TRBJ1-1	15	TRBV15	CATSRALDRGTEAFF	TGTGCCACCAGCAGAGCCCTTGACAGAGGTACTGAAGCTTTCTTT
NA	NA	TRBJ2-1	13	TRBV6-5	CASSWRQYNEQFF	TGTGCCAGCAGTTGGCGACAGTACAATGAGCAGTTCTTC
TRBD2	NA	TRBJ2-5	14	TRBV7-7	CASSLIAGVETQYF	TGTGCCAGCAGCTTGATAGCGGGAGTGGAGACCCAGTACTTC
TRBD2	few	TRBJ2-7	14	TRBV19	CASSLTSGSYEQYF	TGTGCCAGTAGTCTGACTAGCGGGAGCTACGAGCAGTACTTC
TRBD1	NA	TRBJ2-1	13	TRBV7-3	CASSPSGGNEQFF	TGTGCCAGCAGCCCCTCAGGGGGCAATGAGCAGTTCTTC
TRBD2	few	TRBJ2-7	15	TRBV11-2	CASSLERTSFYEQYF	TGTGCCAGCAGCTTAGAAAGGACTAGCTTCTACGAGCAGTACTTC
NA	NA	TRBJ2-5	12	TRBV6-6	CASSYSRETQYF	TGTGCCAGCAGTTACTCGAGAGAGACCCAGTACTTC
NA	few	TRBJ2-1	14	TRBV4-1	CASSHPHLQNEQFF	TGCGCCAGCAGCCACCCCCATTTGCAGAATGAGCAGTTCTTC
TRBD2	NA	TRBJ2-7	15	TRBV6-1	CASSEVQGLAGEQYF	TGTGCCAGCAGTGAAGTCCAAGGACTAGCAGGCGAGCAGTACTTC
NA	NA	TRBJ1-1	16	TRBV27	CASSSRLGARNTEAFF	TGTGCCAGCAGTTCCCGATTGGGGGCGCGGAACACTGAAGCTTTCTTT
TRBD1	NA	TRBJ2-5	15	TRBV19	CASSISGQGVETQYF	TGTGCCAGTAGTATCTCGGGACAGGGGGTGGAGACCCAGTACTTC
TRBD2	NA	TRBJ2-2	14	TRBV10-3	CAISGSGLSGELFF	TGTGCCATCAGTGGTAGCGGGTTATCCGGGGAGCTGTTTTTT
NA	few	TRBJ1-5	13	TRBV6-4	CASSAEQGQPQHF	TGTGCCAGCAGTGCGGAACAGGGTCAGCCCCAGCATTTT
NA	NA	TRBJ1-5	12	TRBV30	CAWSVQGQPQHF	TGTGCCTGGAGTGTACAGGGACAGCCCCAGCATTTT
NA	few	TRBJ1-5	17	TRBV21-1	CASSKEVEDRLNQPQHF	TGTGCCAGCAGCAAAGAAGTCGAAGACAGACTCAATCAGCCCCAGCATTTT
TRBD1	NA	TRBJ1-5	16	TRBV9	CASSAFDRGQGQPQHF	TGTGCCAGCAGCGCTTTCGACAGGGGGCAAGGTCAGCCCCAGCATTTT
TRBD1	NA	TRBJ2-2	16	TRBV7-9	CASSLGTGANTGELFF	TGTGCCAGCAGCTTAGGGACAGGGGCCAACACCGGGGAGCTGTTTTTT
NA	NA	TRBJ1-4	15	TRBV19	CASSMIGATNEKLFF	TGTGCCAGTAGTATGATCGGGGCAACTAATGAAAAACTGTTTTTT
TRBD1	few	TRBJ1-5	18	TRBV7-3	CASPGWTGRGCSNQPQHF	TGTGCCTCCCCCGGTTGGACAGGGAGGGGTTGCAGCAATCAGCCCCAGCATTTT
TRBD2	few	TRBJ2-1	18	TRBV7-8	CASSYTPTGTSGYNEQFF	TGTGCCAGCAGCTACACCCCAACCGGGACTAGCGGTTACAATGAGCAGTTCTTC
NA	NA	TRBJ1-1	12	TRBV6-1	CASRELYTEAFF	TGTGCCAGCAGGGAGTTGTACACTGAAGCTTTCTTT
NA	few	TRBJ1-1	14	TRBV28	CASSWGPEGTEAFF	TGTGCCAGCAGTTGGGGCCCCGAAGGCACTGAAGCTTTCTTT
NA	NA	TRBJ2-2	16	TRBV7-9	CASSLGAGFYTGELFF	TGTGCCAGCAGCTTAGGGGCGGGGTTTTACACCGGGGAGCTGTTTTTT
NA	NA	TRBJ2-7	13	TRBV7-2	CASSLGHRYEQYF	TGTGCCAGCAGCCTTGGGCACCGCTACGAGCAGTACTTC
NA	NA	TRBJ2-7	14	TRBV11-2	CASSLAGDPYEQYF	TGTGCCAGCAGCTTAGCAGGGGACCCCTACGAGCAGTACTTC
NA	few	TRBJ1-5	16	TRBV6-1	CASSEASIARNQPQHF	TGTGCCAGCAGTGAAGCCTCGATAGCCCGTAATCAGCCCCAGCATTTT
TRBD1	few	TRBJ1-4	15	TRBV25-1	CASSASGGWNEKLFF	TGTGCCAGCAGTGCCTCAGGGGGCTGGAACGAAAAACTGTTTTTT
TRBD2	NA	TRBJ2-3	15	TRBV18	CASSRTSGGTDTQYF	TGTGCCAGCTCAAGGACTAGCGGGGGCACAGATACGCAGTATTTT
NA	NA	TRBJ2-7	14	TRBV7-9	CASSPSSRGYEQYF	TGTGCCAGCAGCCCCTCTTCAAGGGGATACGAGCAGTACTTC
NA	few	TRBJ2-5	12	TRBV14	CASSQSSETQYF	TGTGCCAGCAGCCAGAGTAGCGAGACCCAGTACTTC
TRBD2	NA	TRBJ2-1	15	TRBV4-1	CASSQRTSGYNEQFF	TGCGCCAGCAGCCAGAGGACTAGCGGATACAATGAGCAGTTCTTC
NA	few	TRBJ1-2	11	TRBV6-1	CASMLPGGYTF	TGTGCCAGCATGCTCCCGGGAGGCTACACCTTC
TRBD1	NA	TRBJ1-3	17	TRBV2	CASSSQMAGGFGNAIYF	TGTGCCAGCAGTTCCCAGATGGCAGGGGGCTTCGGAAACGCCATATATTTT
NA	NA	TRBJ1-2	13	TRBV2	CASTNYVNYGYTF	TGTGCCAGCACCAACTACGTAAACTATGGCTACACCTTC
NA	NA	TRBJ1-1	14	TRBV10-1	CASSESMREDEAFF	TGCGCCAGCAGTGAGTCGATGAGGGAGGATGAAGCTTTCTTT
TRBD1	NA	TRBJ2-3	13	TRBV29-1	CSVPGTGRNTQYF	TGCAGCGTCCCCGGGACAGGGCGGAATACGCAGTATTTT
NA	few	TRBJ2-5	12	TRBV4-1	CASSRTQETQYF	TGCGCCAGCAGCCGGACTCAAGAGACCCAGTACTTC
TRBD2	NA	TRBJ2-7	16	TRBV5-4	CASSDGRLAPGYEQYF	TGTGCCAGCAGCGACGGGAGACTAGCGCCGGGTTACGAGCAGTACTTC
NA	NA	TRBJ1-6	13	TRBV30	CAWKTGLNSPLHF	TGTGCCTGGAAAACAGGGCTCAATTCACCCCTCCACTTT
NA	few	TRBJ1-3	16	TRBV29-1	CSVEDRRQGSFRTIYF	TGCAGCGTTGAAGATCGCCGGCAGGGGTCTTTTCGCACCATATATTTT
NA	NA	TRBJ2-3	17	TRBV4-2	CASSPKGGRGVTDTQYF	TGTGCCAGCAGCCCCAAAGGGGGAAGGGGAGTCACAGATACGCAGTATTTT
NA	few	TRBJ1-2	14	TRBV5-1	CASSPSDSNYGYTF	TGCGCCAGCAGCCCTTCAGACTCCAACTATGGCTACACCTTC
NA	few	TRBJ2-7	12	TRBV2	CASKVSSYEQYF	TGTGCCAGCAAGGTTAGCTCCTACGAGCAGTACTTC
NA	few	TRBJ2-3	12	TRBV29-1	CSVDISTDTQYF	TGCAGCGTTGATATTTCTACAGATACGCAGTATTTT